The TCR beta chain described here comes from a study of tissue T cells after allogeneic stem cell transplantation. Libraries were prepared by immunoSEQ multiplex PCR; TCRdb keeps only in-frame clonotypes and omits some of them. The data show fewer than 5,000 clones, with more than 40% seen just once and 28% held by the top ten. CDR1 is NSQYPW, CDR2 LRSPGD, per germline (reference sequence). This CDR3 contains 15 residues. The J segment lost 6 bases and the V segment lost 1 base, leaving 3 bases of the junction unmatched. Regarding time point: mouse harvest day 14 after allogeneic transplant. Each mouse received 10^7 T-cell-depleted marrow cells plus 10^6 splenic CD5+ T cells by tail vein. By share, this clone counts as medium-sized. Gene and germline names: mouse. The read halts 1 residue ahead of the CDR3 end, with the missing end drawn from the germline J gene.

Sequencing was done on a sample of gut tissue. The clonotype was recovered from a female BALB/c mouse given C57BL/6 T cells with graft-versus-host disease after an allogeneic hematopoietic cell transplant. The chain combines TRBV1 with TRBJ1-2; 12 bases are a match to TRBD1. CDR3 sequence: CTCSAGDRGRTDYTF. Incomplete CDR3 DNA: TGCACCTGCAGTGCAGGGGACAGGGGGCGGACCGACTACACC.